A single sample gave rise to the 15 T cell receptor beta chains below, sequenced in a study of blood T cell repertoires in COVID-19. Clones were sequenced by immunoSEQ multiplex PCR, and TCRdb holds only the in-frame ones, with some missing. Altogether approximately 44,000 clones are present, around 79% being singletons, with the ten largest covering 25% to 40%. Sequencing input: peripheral blood. The receptors here all came from a woman at least 80 years old with acute or convalescent COVID-19.

The table lists this clone with a few counts. This sequence joins TRBV3-1 (or the pseudogene TRBV3-2) and TRBJ1-3; D is unresolved. Germline CDR1 is LGHDT and CDR2 is YNNKEL (reference sequence). Trimming cost V 1 base and J 7 bases, with 11 bases left between them. The CDR3 covers 14 residues. The DNA for the CDR3 is TGTGCCAGCAGCCAAGGTTCTTCGGTCAACACCATATATTTT. As protein: CASSQGSSVNTIYF.

The genes are TRBV4-3 and TRBJ1-1; no clear D gene. The CDR3 has 15 amino acids. Germline loops: CDR1 LGHNA, CDR2 YSLEER. Trimming stripped 1 base from V and 10 bases from J, with 19 bases between. CDR3 DNA: TGCGCCAGCAGCCAAGCGGTGGGCGATCTTGTTGGAGCTTTCTTT. Translated: CASSQAVGDLVGAFF.

This sequence joins TRBV7-2 and TRBJ2-2, with 14 bases that match TRBD2. The V and J ends lost 3 bases and 5 bases, in that order; junction bases with no gene match: 5. The CDR3 runs 17 residues. Germline CDR1 reads SGHTA; CDR2 reads FQGNSA. The CDR3 DNA follows: TGTGCCAGCAGCTTGGGACTAGCGGGAGCGCGTACCGGGGAGCTGTTTTTT. Protein sequence: CASSLGLAGARTGELFF.

This chain joins TRBV10-3 and TRBJ1-1; TRBD1 is a possible D gene (6 bases). This CDR3 has 13 residues. V was pared by 4 bases and J by 3 bases, with 9 bases between. Germline CDR1 is ENHRY and CDR2 is SYGVKD. The CDR3 spells CAISGEGDTEAFF. The CDR3 DNA reads as TGTGCCATCAGTGGGGAGGGGGACACTGAAGCTTTCTTT.

The CDR3 loop reads CATSATSGNTGELFF. The CDR3, as DNA: TGTGCCACCAGCGCGACTAGCGGGAACACCGGGGAGCTGTTTTTT. This rearrangement joins TRBV24-1 to TRBJ2-2; 9 bases match TRBD2. Germline CDR1 KGHDR, CDR2 SFDVKD. The CDR3 covers 15 residues. J lost 1 base, V lost 7 bases, and 3 bases had no gene match.

The gene calls are TRBV12-5 and TRBJ2-5, with D unclear. This CDR3 is 13 amino acids long. Trimming removed 1 base from V and 4 bases from J, with 7 bases in between. From germline, CDR1 is LGHNT and CDR2 FRNRAP. Written as DNA, the CDR3 is TGTGCTAGTGGTTTGGGGAGTCCAGAGACCCAGTACTTC. This encodes CASGLGSPETQYF.

The V call is TRBV7-2, the J call TRBJ2-3; 7 bases align to TRBD2. Germline values: CDR1 SGHTA, CDR2 FQGNSA. The CDR3 contains 12 residues. After removal of 3 bases from V and 12 bases from J, the junction contained 6 bases not matched to a gene. CDR3 protein: CASSFLSGAQYF. The DNA for the CDR3 is TGTGCCAGCAGCTTTTTAAGCGGGGCCCAGTATTTT.

This clone was picked up a small number of times. This rearrangement joins TRBV24-1 to TRBJ2-1; TRBD2 is a possible D gene (5 bases). The CDR3 length is 19 residues. V lost 5 bases and J lost 3, with 25 bases in between. Germline V gene data show CDR1 as KGHDR and CDR2 as SFDVKD. This CDR3 is CATSGSEGTSRVDYNEQFF. In DNA, the CDR3 is TGTGCCACCAGTGGGTCCGAGGGCACGTCGCGCGTCGACTACAATGAGCAGTTCTTC.

The rearrangement uses TRBV2 and TRBJ1-2; 9 nucleotides match TRBD1. The V gene's germline CDR1 is SNHLY and CDR2 FYNNEI. V lost 5 bases to trimming and J lost 7 bases; unmatched junction nucleotides: 5. CDR3 length equals 13 residues. CDR3 amino acids: CASSPQGAGGYTF. As DNA, the CDR3 is TGTGCCAGCAGTCCACAGGGGGCGGGTGGCTACACCTTC.

This clone was seen repeatedly, ten times or more. This chain uses TRBV6-2 or TRBV6-3 with TRBJ2-1; D remains ambiguous. CDR3 length: 13 residues. Trimming shortened V by 5 bases and J by 4 bases, and 9 bases separated the two germline ends. Germline V CDR1 and CDR2: MNHEY, SVGEGT. CDR3 region: CASSPPGYNEQFF. In DNA, the CDR3 is TGTGCCAGCAGTCCGCCCGGGTACAATGAGCAGTTCTTC.

The rearrangement uses TRBV13 and TRBJ2-7; 12 nucleotides align to TRBD2. The V gene's germline CDR1 is PRHDT and CDR2 FYEKMQ (reference sequence). Losses at the gene ends were 3 bases for V and 8 bases for J; bases not matched to a gene: 5. CDR3 length: 14 residues. DNA of the CDR3: TGTGCCAGCAGCTTGGGACTAGCGGGTTACAAGCAGTACTTC. Translated, it gives CASSLGLAGYKQYF.

Relative to its sample, this clone is medium-sized. Here the CDR3 reads CASIGPQSNQPQHF. The CDR3 nucleotides are TGTGCCAGCATTGGCCCACAAAGCAATCAGCCCCAGCATTTT. The rearrangement uses TRBV2 and TRBJ1-5; no definite D call. The CDR3 runs 14 residues. The ends were cut back, 7 bases at V and 1 base at J, with 11 bases in the middle. Germline CDR1 reads SNHLY; CDR2 reads FYNNEI. Drawing the rest from reference TRBV2 and TRBJ1-5, the complete variable domain is EPEVTQTPSHQVTQMGQEVILRCVPISNHLYFYWYRQILGQKVEFLVSFYNNEISEKSEIFDDQFSVERPDGSNFTLKIRSTKLEDSAMYFCASIGPQSNQPQHFGDGTRLSIL.

This chain links TRBV11-2 with TRBJ1-1, with D maybe TRBD1 (6 bases). The CDR3 loop spans 14 amino acids. Trimming removed 1 base at V and 5 bases at J, with 11 bases between. Germline V gene lookup returns CDR1 SGHAT and CDR2 FQNNGV. The DNA of the CDR3 is TGTGCCAGCAGCTTAGTGCAGGGGTGGACTGAAGCTTTCTTT. Translation: CASSLVQGWTEAFF.

The chain couples TRBV18 to TRBJ1-1, with D unresolved. This CDR3 region has 16 residues. V was clipped by 2 bases and J by 4 bases, with 17 bases between them. Germline CDR1 KGHSH, CDR2 LQKENI. CDR3 in amino acids: CASSPTGQVVGTEAFF. CDR3 nucleotide sequence: TGTGCCAGCTCACCAACTGGGCAGGTGGTGGGCACTGAAGCTTTCTTT.

The rearrangement uses TRBV6-6 and TRBJ1-1; a weak D match, TRBD1 (5 bases). Germline V gives CDR1 MNHNY, CDR2 SVGAGI (reference sequence). The V end was cut by 3 bases, the J end by 0 bases, with 14 bases between. The CDR3 runs 16 residues. The CDR3 is CASSYGGGSMNTEAFF. CDR3 nucleotides: TGTGCCAGCAGTTATGGGGGGGGTTCCATGAACACTGAAGCTTTCTTT.